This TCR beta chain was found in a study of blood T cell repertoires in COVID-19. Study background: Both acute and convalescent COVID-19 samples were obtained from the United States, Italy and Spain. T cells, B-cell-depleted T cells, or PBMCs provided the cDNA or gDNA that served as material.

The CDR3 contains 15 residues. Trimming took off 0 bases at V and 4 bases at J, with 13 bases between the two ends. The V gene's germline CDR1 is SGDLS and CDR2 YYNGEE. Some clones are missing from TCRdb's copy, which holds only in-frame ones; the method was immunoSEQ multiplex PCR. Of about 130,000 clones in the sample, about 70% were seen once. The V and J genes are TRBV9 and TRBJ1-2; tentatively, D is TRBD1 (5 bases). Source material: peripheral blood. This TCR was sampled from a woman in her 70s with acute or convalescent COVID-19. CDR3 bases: TGTGCCAGCAGCGTAGCTCTTCAGGGAAGCTATGGCTACACCTTC. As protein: CASSVALQGSYGYTF.